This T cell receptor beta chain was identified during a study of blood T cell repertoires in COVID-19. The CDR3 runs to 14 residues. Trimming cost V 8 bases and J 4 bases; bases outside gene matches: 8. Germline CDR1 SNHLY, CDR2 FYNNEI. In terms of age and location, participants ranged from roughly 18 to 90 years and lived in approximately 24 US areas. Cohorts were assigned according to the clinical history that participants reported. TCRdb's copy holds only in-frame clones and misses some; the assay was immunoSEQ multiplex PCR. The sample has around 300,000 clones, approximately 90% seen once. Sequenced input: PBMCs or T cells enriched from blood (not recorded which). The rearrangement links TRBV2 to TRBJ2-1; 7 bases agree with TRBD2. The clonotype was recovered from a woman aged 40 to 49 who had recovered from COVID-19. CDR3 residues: CASGREAVYNEQFF. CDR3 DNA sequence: TGTGCCAGCGGCCGGGAGGCCGTTTACAATGAGCAGTTCTTC.